One and the same sample provided the 32 T cell receptor beta chains below, sequenced in a study of shared clonotypes between healthy human individuals. Some clones are missing from TCRdb's copy, which holds only in-frame ones; the method was immunoSEQ multiplex PCR. The sample includes some 1.4 million clones, 96% of them seen just once. Sequencing was performed on naive CD4+ T cells sorted from blood. Regarding subset: CD45RA+ positively selected. The source of these receptors is a man between 25 and 39 years old in good health.

The chain carries TRBV11-2 and TRBJ2-7; D is unresolved. CDR1 SGHAT and CDR2 FQNNGV come from the germline V gene. This CDR3 has 12 residues. Trimming shortened V by 4 bases and J by 3 bases, and 7 bases separated the two germline ends. CDR3 in amino acids: CASSSENYEQYF. CDR3 in DNA: TGTGCCAGCAGCTCGGAGAACTACGAGCAGTACTTC.

The chain carries TRBV7-2 and TRBJ1-5; no clear D gene. Germline-derived CDR1 and CDR2 are SGHTA and FQGNSA. CDR3 length: 13 amino acids. V was shortened by 1 base and J by 6 bases, with 7 bases between the two germline ends. CDR3 coding DNA: TGTGCCAGCAGCTTAGTTAAGAGTCAGCCCCAGCATTTT. Its protein is CASSLVKSQPQHF.

The genes are TRBV5-6 and TRBJ1-5; no clear D gene. CDR1 is SGHDT, CDR2 YYEEEE, per germline. The CDR3 spans 16 residues. Trimming removed 1 base from V and 2 bases from J, with 13 bases in between. In DNA, the CDR3 is TGTGCCAGCAGCTTGAGGGAAGGTCAGGGCAATCAGCCCCAGCATTTT. The encoded protein is CASSLREGQGNQPQHF.

The V call is TRBV25-1, the J call TRBJ2-3; the D gene is possibly TRBD1 (6 bases). This CDR3 contains 15 residues. Germline values: CDR1 MGHDK, CDR2 SYGVNS. Trimming removed 5 bases at V and 1 base at J, with 13 bases between. The CDR3 bases are TGTGCCAGCAGTCCCGAGACAGGACGCACAGATACGCAGTATTTT. Encoded protein: CASSPETGRTDTQYF.

The chain is built from TRBV5-6 and TRBJ1-5; the D is unclear. CDR1 and CDR2 from the germline V gene are SGHDT and YYEEEE. The CDR3 has 15 amino acids. Between the trimmed V and J ends, which lost 0 bases and 7 bases, there was a span of 14 bases. The CDR3 DNA follows: TGTGCCAGCAGCTTGGCCTCTGACCGGAGACAGCCCCAGCATTTT. Translation gives CASSLASDRRQPQHF.

The V call is TRBV9, the J call TRBJ2-1; D might be TRBD2 (6 bases). V shed 0 bases and J shed 0 bases, with 10 bases lying between them. This CDR3 has 16 amino acids. Looked up from germline, CDR1 is SGDLS and CDR2 is YYNGEE. CDR3 nucleotide sequence: TGTGCCAGCAGCGTAGCGGGGGAAAGCTCCTACAATGAGCAGTTCTTC. Its protein is CASSVAGESSYNEQFF.

The CDR3 here is CASSRGGDPSRQPQHF. The DNA for the CDR3 is TGTGCCAGCAGCCGTGGGGGGGATCCTTCGAGACAGCCCCAGCATTTT. The rearrangement joins TRBV7-2 to TRBJ1-5; D is possibly TRBD1 (5 bases). V shed 5 bases and J shed 7 bases, with 21 bases lying between them. The CDR3 runs 16 residues. The germline gives CDR1 SGHTA, CDR2 FQGNSA.

The genes are TRBV18 and TRBJ1-4; D not resolved. Trimming shortened V by 6 bases and J by 4 bases, and 15 bases separated the two germline ends. This CDR3 spans 15 amino acids. The V gene's germline CDR1 is KGHSH and CDR2 LQKENI. CDR3 in amino acids: CASSGRPGGNEKLFF. The CDR3 bases are TGTGCCAGCTCCGGAAGGCCTGGCGGTAATGAAAAACTGTTTTTT. Full variable domain (remainder filled in from reference TRBV18 and TRBJ1-4): NAGVMQNPRHLVRRRGQEARLRCSPMKGHSHVYWYRQLPEEGLKFMVYLQKENIIDESGMPKERFSAEFPKEGPSILRIQQVVRGDSAAYFCASSGRPGGNEKLFFGSGTQLSVL.

The CDR3: CSVFWLGDTEAFF. The CDR3 nucleotides read TGCAGCGTTTTCTGGTTAGGAGACACTGAAGCTTTCTTT. The chain recombines TRBV29-1 with TRBJ1-1; D is unresolved. Germline CDR1 SQVTM, CDR2 ANQGSEA. V was trimmed by 5 bases and J by 3 bases, leaving 13 bases between them. The CDR3 has 13 residues.

This chain joins TRBV27 and TRBJ1-5; 9 bases are a match to TRBD1. Per germline, CDR1 MNHEY and CDR2 SMNVEV (reference sequence). Trimming took 5 bases from V and 2 from J; bases not matched to a gene: 10. The CDR3 is made up of 17 amino acids. CDR3 in amino acids: CASSTDRGVTGNQPQHF. The CDR3 DNA is TGTGCCAGCAGTACGGACAGGGGAGTAACGGGCAATCAGCCCCAGCATTTT.

This chain joins TRBV5-1 and TRBJ1-1, with D possibly being TRBD1 (5 bases). CDR3 length: 16 amino acids. The germline V gene has CDR1 SGHRS and CDR2 YFSETQ. Trimming shortened V by 0 bases and J by 4 bases, and 16 bases separated the two germline ends. CDR3 bases: TGCGCCAGCAGCTTGGTTACTTCAGGTGGGGGCACTGAAGCTTTCTTT. It codes for CASSLVTSGGGTEAFF.

This chain links TRBV7-2 with TRBJ2-7; D unclear. This CDR3 has 12 residues. CDR1 and CDR2 from the germline V gene are SGHTA and FQGNSA. The V end lost 5 bases, the J end lost 6 bases, and 11 bases lay between the germline ends. CDR3 protein: CASSPPLGEQYF. The CDR3 DNA follows: TGTGCCAGCAGCCCACCCCTTGGCGAGCAGTACTTC.

This clone was seen just once. The V call is TRBV2, the J call TRBJ2-1; D remains unclear. Germline V gene data show CDR1 as SNHLY and CDR2 as FYNNEI. V lost 7 bases and J 3 bases, leaving 10 bases between the germline ends. CDR3 length: 13 amino acids. The CDR3 DNA follows: TGTGCCAGCAATCGTTTCAACTACAATGAGCAGTTCTTC. This translates into CASNRFNYNEQFF.

This clone was recorded only once. The chain has TRBV2 and TRBJ2-1, with 8 positions matching TRBD2. After removal of 2 bases from V and 1 base from J, the junction contained 4 bases not matched to a gene. Per the germline V gene, CDR1 is SNHLY and CDR2 is FYNNEI. The CDR3 extends over 16 amino acids. The DNA for the CDR3 is TGTGCCAGCAGTGAAAGGGGCGGGAGGTCCTACAATGAGCAGTTCTTC. This gives the protein CASSERGGRSYNEQFF.

V gene TRBV7-3 combines with J gene TRBJ2-1, with 7 bases identical to TRBD1. Trimming removed 6 bases from V and 6 bases from J; junction bases left unmatched: 11. Germline V gives CDR1 SGHTA, CDR2 FQGTGA. This CDR3 is built from 15 residues. The CDR3 sequence is CASSPTGDPANEQFF. The CDR3 DNA reads TGTGCCAGCAGTCCAACAGGGGACCCCGCCAATGAGCAGTTCTTC.

The chain is built from TRBV7-9 and TRBJ2-3; the match to TRBD2 covers 9 bases. This CDR3 spans 16 amino acids. Germline V lookup: CDR1 SEHNR, CDR2 FQNEAQ (reference sequence). The J segment lost 1 base and the V segment lost 1 base, leaving 3 bases of the junction unmatched. CDR3 loop: CASSLGAGGGTDTQYF. The CDR3 DNA reads as TGTGCCAGCAGCTTAGGAGCGGGAGGAGGCACAGATACGCAGTATTTT.

The chain couples TRBV21-1 to TRBJ1-4. TRBV21-1 is designated a pseudogene. The CDR3 runs 12 residues. CDR3 sequence reads: CASRWRAGKLFF. In DNA form, the CDR3 reads TGTGCCTCCCGATGGAGGGCGGGAAAACTGTTTTTT.

This clone occurred once. The chain joins TRBV14 to TRBJ2-1, with 11 bases lining up with TRBD2. This CDR3 contains 15 residues. Germline CDR1 reads SGHDN; CDR2 reads FVKESK. Trimming at V came to 4 bases and at J to 3 bases, leaving 2 bases not matched to a gene. The CDR3 sequence: CASSPLAGGYNEQFF. DNA for the CDR3: TGTGCCAGCAGCCCTCTAGCGGGAGGCTACAATGAGCAGTTCTTC.

This chain connects TRBV7-9 to TRBJ2-5, with TRBD2 matching over 14 bases. This CDR3 contains 18 residues. Germline CDR1 is SEHNR and CDR2 is FQNEAQ (reference sequence). V lost 4 bases to trimming and J lost 2 bases; unmatched junction nucleotides: 9. The CDR3 region has the DNA TGTGCCAGCAGCTCGGGACTAGCGGGAGCCTATAGTCAAGAGACCCAGTACTTC. This encodes CASSSGLAGAYSQETQYF.

This chain links TRBV5-5 with TRBJ1-1, with a possible D match to TRBD1 (5 bases). V gave up 2 bases and J gave up 3 bases, with 11 bases separating them. The CDR3 runs to 14 residues. CDR1 and CDR2 from the germline V gene are SGHKS and YYEKEE (reference sequence). CDR3 sequence: CASSFPGMYTEAFF. The CDR3 bases are TGTGCCAGCAGCTTTCCAGGGATGTACACTGAAGCTTTCTTT.

This chain joins TRBV9 and TRBJ2-7, with TRBD1 matching over 11 bases. CDR1 SGDLS and CDR2 YYNGEE come from the germline V gene. Trimming cost V 2 bases and J 3 bases; bases outside gene matches: 4. This CDR3 region has 15 residues. CDR3 loop: CASSVGQGANYEQYF. The CDR3 DNA is TGTGCCAGCAGCGTTGGACAGGGGGCAAACTACGAGCAGTACTTC.

The gene calls are TRBV10-2 and TRBJ2-3, with 7 bases fitting TRBD2. Germline assignment: CDR1 WSHSY and CDR2 SAAADI. This CDR3 is 18 amino acids long. With 4 bases clipped from V and 2 bases from J, the junction kept 15 bases outside the gene matches. For the CDR3, the DNA is TGCGCCAGCAGTGGCGGTATGGGCGGGACTATTTTCACAGATACGCAGTATTTT. This sequence encodes CASSGGMGGTIFTDTQYF.

The chain joins TRBV11-2 to TRBJ2-2; D unresolved. Germline-derived CDR1 and CDR2 are SGHAT and FQNNGV. There are 13 residues in the CDR3. V was trimmed by 5 bases and J by 6 bases, leaving 10 bases between them. The CDR3 sequence: CASSVISAGELFF. CDR3 sequence (DNA): TGTGCCAGCAGCGTTATTAGTGCCGGGGAGCTGTTTTTT. The full variable domain, its missing parts supplied by reference TRBV11-2 and TRBJ2-2, is EAGVAQSPRYKIIEKRQSVAFWCNPISGHATLYWYQQILGQGPKLLIQFQNNGVVDDSQLPKDRFSAERLKGVDSTLKIQPAKLEDSAVYLCASSVISAGELFFGEGSRLTVL.

V usage is TRBV28 and J usage is TRBJ2-7; D assignment may be TRBD1 or TRBD2 (7 bases each). Germline V CDR1 and CDR2: MDHEN, SYDVKM. The V end lost 6 bases, the J end lost 1 base, and 13 bases lay between the germline ends. The CDR3 covers 14 residues. CDR3 DNA sequence: TGTGCCAGCAGAGAAGCGGGACAGTCCTACGAGCAGTACTTC. Translation gives CASREAGQSYEQYF.

The sample holds one count of this clone. V gene TRBV29-1 combines with J gene TRBJ2-2; D is unresolved. V was clipped by 4 bases and J by 0 bases, with 6 bases between them. The CDR3 spans 13 residues. CDR1 is SQVTM and CDR2 is ANQGSEA in the germline V gene. The CDR3 DNA follows: TGCAGCGTTGGTCTTACGAACACCGGGGAGCTGTTTTTT. Amino acid sequence: CSVGLTNTGELFF.

The rearrangement uses TRBV9 and TRBJ2-1, with 8 nucleotides matching TRBD2. The CDR3 spans 16 residues. The germline gives CDR1 SGDLS, CDR2 YYNGEE. V lost 3 bases, J lost 5 bases, and 10 bases stayed unmatched. The CDR3 loop is CASSGNQRENHNEQFF. The CDR3 nucleotides read TGTGCCAGCAGCGGAAACCAGCGGGAGAACCACAATGAGCAGTTCTTC.

The chain uses TRBV25-1 and TRBJ1-2, with D hard to call. Trimming left V 1 base short and J 7 bases short, with 7 bases between. Germline V gene sequence: CDR1 MGHDK, CDR2 SYGVNS. The CDR3 is 12 amino acids. The CDR3 loop is CASSESGPGYTF. CDR3 nucleotides: TGTGCCAGCAGTGAATCCGGGCCTGGCTACACCTTC.

The V call is TRBV4-1, the J call TRBJ2-7, with D unclear. V was clipped by 1 base and J by 4 bases, with 20 bases between them. The CDR3 runs to 17 residues. The germline V gene encodes CDR1 MGHRA and CDR2 YSYEKL. This CDR3 is CASSQVSTRLVKYEQYF. CDR3 DNA: TGCGCCAGCAGCCAAGTCTCTACCCGGTTGGTCAAGTACGAGCAGTACTTC.

The genes are TRBV2 and TRBJ1-2, with D tentatively TRBD1 (5 bases). The CDR3 has 16 residues. The V gene lost 2 bases and the J gene lost 2 bases, with 15 bases spanning the gap. Germline lookup yields CDR1 SNHLY and CDR2 FYNNEI. The CDR3 DNA sequence: TGTGCCAGCAGTGAATGGGGGTCGGGTCGAAACTATGGCTACACCTTC. This gives the protein CASSEWGSGRNYGYTF.

In its sample, this clone was seen once. The chain is built from TRBV13 and TRBJ2-3; 7 nucleotides line up with TRBD2. Losses at the gene ends were 5 bases for V and 3 bases for J; bases not matched to a gene: 17. The CDR3 is 18 amino acids. From germline, CDR1 is PRHDT and CDR2 FYEKMQ (reference sequence). The CDR3 spells CASSLYRRSGIGTDTQYF. CDR3 in DNA: TGTGCCAGCAGCCTATATCGCCGGAGCGGGATTGGGACAGATACGCAGTATTTT.

On this clone: The same CDR3 arises from other DNA sequences in this sample as well. This chain joins TRBV6-6 and TRBJ1-5, with 8 bases aligning to TRBD1. The V and J ends lost 2 bases and 4 bases, in that order; junction bases with no gene match: 4. Per the germline V gene, CDR1 is MNHNY and CDR2 is SVGAGI (reference sequence). The CDR3 consists of 15 residues. The CDR3 sequence: CASSYLDRGNQPQHF. Written as DNA, the CDR3 is TGTGCCAGCAGTTACCTTGACAGGGGAAATCAGCCCCAGCATTTT.

The rearrangement links TRBV6-5 to TRBJ1-4; 7 bases align to TRBD1. V dropped 2 bases and J dropped 3; count of bases not matched to a gene: 6. This CDR3 has 16 amino acids. Germline V gene sequence: CDR1 MNHEY, CDR2 SVGAGI. CDR3 DNA sequence: TGTGCCAGCAGTTACAAGGGGGCTGTGGCTAATGAAAAACTGTTTTTT. Its protein product is CASSYKGAVANEKLFF.